The TCR beta chain described here comes from a study of shared clonotypes between healthy human individuals. Study-level background: The study used three CD4 naive, three CD4 memory, two CD8 naive and one CD8 memory plate per donor.

V shed 10 bases and J 9 bases; nucleotides not matched to a gene: 11. Germline lookup yields CDR1 ENHRY and CDR2 SYGVKD. This CDR3 has 13 amino acids. The assay used deep level. The DNA input per sorted-subset replicate PCR was 200 ng, corresponding to some 30,000 T cell genomes. Libraries were prepared by immunoSEQ multiplex PCR; TCRdb keeps only in-frame clonotypes and omits some of them. The sample yields a few million clones, around 92% seen once. The rearrangement joins TRBV10-3 to TRBJ2-7, with 11 positions matching TRBD2. The clonotype originates from a man aged 18 to 30 in good health. Some clones in this sample may be carry-over from other donors' samples. Sequenced sample: naive CD4+ T cells from PBMCs. Noted subset: CD45RA+ positively selected. CDR3 bases: TGTGCCACGCTGACTAGCGGGAAAGGGGGGCAGTACTTC. Protein sequence: CATLTSGKGGQYF.